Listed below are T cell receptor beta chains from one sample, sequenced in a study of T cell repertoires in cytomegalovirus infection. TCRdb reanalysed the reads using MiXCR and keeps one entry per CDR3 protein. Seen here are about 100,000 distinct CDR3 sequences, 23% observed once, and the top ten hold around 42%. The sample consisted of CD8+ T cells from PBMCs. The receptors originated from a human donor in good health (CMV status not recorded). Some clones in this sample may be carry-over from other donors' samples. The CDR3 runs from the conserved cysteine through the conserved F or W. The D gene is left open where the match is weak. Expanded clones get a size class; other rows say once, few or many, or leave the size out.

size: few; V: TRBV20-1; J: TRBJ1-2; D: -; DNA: TGCAGTGCTAGAGATGGGGGGCAGGGAGATGGCTACACCTTC; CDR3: CSARDGGQGDGYTF
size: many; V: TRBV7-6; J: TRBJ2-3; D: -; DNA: TGTGCCAGCAGCTTAAGGCCCGTGGAAACTTTCGCAGATACGCAGTATTTT; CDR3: CASSLRPVETFADTQYF
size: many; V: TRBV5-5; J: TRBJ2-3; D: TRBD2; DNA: TGTGCCAGCAGCTTGAGCAGGACTAGCGGGGGGCAAGATACGCAGTATTTT; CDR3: CASSLSRTSGGQDTQYF
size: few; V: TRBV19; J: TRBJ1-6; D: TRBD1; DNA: TGTGCCAGTAGTGGGTTCGGACAGGGCGGAAAATCACCCCTCCACTTT; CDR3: CASSGFGQGGKSPLHF
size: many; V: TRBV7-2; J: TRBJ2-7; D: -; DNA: TGTGCCAGCAGCAAAGACTCCTACGAGCAGTACTTC; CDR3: CASSKDSYEQYF
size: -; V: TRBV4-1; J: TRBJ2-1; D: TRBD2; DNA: TGCGCCAGCAGCCAAGGGCAGCGGGGCCTGAGCTCCTACAATGAGCAGTTCTTC; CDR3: CASSQGQRGLSSYNEQFF
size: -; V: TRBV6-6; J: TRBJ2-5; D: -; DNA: TGTGCCAGCAGTTACCGGGACACCCGTCACCAAGAGACCCAGTACTTC; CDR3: CASSYRDTRHQETQYF
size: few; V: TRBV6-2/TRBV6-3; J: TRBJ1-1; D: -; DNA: TGTGCCAGCAGTTACGGCACTGAAGCTTTCTTT; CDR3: CASSYGTEAFF
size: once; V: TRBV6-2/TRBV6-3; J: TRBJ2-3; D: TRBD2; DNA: TGTGCCAGCAGTCCCGGGACTAGCAGCACAGATACGCAGTATTTT; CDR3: CASSPGTSSTDTQYF
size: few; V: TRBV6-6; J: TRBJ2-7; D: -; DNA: TGTGCCAGCAGTTATGAGGATAGCTCCTACGAGCAGTACTTC; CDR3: CASSYEDSSYEQYF
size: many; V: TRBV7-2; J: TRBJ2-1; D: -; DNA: TGTGCCAGCAGCACTAGAGGCAATGAGCAGTTCTTC; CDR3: CASSTRGNEQFF
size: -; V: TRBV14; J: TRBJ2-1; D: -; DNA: TGTGCCAGCAGCCAAGCGGGGGCCTACAATGAGCAGTTCTTC; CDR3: CASSQAGAYNEQFF
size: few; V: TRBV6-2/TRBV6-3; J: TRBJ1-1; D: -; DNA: TGTGCCAGCAGTTTCTCAGAGGGGTTTGAAGCTTTCTTT; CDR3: CASSFSEGFEAFF
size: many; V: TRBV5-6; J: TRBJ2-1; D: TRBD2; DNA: TGTGCCAGCAGCCGACCACTAGCGGGAGACGAGCAGTTCTTC; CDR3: CASSRPLAGDEQFF
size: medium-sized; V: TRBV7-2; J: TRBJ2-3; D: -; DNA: TGTGCCAGCAGCTTAGTAGGGGGAAGCACAGATACGCAGTATTTT; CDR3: CASSLVGGSTDTQYF
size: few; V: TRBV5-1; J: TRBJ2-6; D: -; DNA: TGCGCCAGCAGCTGGGACTCCAAGGACCTCCCTGGGGCCAACGTCCTGACTTTC; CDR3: CASSWDSKDLPGANVLTF
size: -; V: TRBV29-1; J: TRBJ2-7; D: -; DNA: TGCAGCGTTGGATGGGGTCGGGAGCAGTACTTC; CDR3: CSVGWGREQYF
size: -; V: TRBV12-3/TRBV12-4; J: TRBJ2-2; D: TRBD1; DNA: TGTGCCAGCAGCCTGACGGACAGGGCCCGCGGGGAGCTGTTTTTT; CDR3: CASSLTDRARGELFF
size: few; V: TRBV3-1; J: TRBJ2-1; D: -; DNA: TGTGCCAGCAGCCAATTTGTGGCGGGATACAATGAGCAGTTCTTC; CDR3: CASSQFVAGYNEQFF
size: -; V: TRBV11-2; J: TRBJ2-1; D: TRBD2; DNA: TGTGCCAGCAGCTTAGAGGTGGGGGCGGGGGGGCCCGACAATGAGCAGTTCTTC; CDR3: CASSLEVGAGGPDNEQFF
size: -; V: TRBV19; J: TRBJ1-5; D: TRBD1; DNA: TGTGCCAGTATAGAGAGGACAGGGGGGCCCCAGCATTTT; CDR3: CASIERTGGPQHF
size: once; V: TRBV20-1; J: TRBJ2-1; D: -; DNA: TGCAGTGCTAGAGATCCAGCCAGGGCATATGAGCAGTTCTTC; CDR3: CSARDPARAYEQFF
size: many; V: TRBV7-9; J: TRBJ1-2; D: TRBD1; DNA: TGTGCCAGCAGCCACCTCCCGCAGGACAGGGCGAGCTATGGCTACACCTTC; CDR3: CASSHLPQDRASYGYTF
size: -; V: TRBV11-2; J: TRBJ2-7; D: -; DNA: TGTGCCAGCAGCTTAGACAGGAGGCCCTTCTACGAGCAGTACTTC; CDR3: CASSLDRRPFYEQYF
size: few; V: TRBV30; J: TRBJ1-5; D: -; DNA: TGTGCCTGGAGTACAGGGCCAAATCAGCCCCAGCATTTT; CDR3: CAWSTGPNQPQHF
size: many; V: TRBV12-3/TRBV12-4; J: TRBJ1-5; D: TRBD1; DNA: TGTGCCAGCAGTCAGACAGGGGGCCGCAATCAGCCCCAGCATTTT; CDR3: CASSQTGGRNQPQHF
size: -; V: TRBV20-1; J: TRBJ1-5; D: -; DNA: TGCAGTGCCACCCGGGGGGTGAACGGCAATCAGCCCCAGCATTTT; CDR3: CSATRGVNGNQPQHF
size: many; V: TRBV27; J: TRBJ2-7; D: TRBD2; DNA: TGTGCCAGCAGTTTATCGACTAGCGGAGGGAACGAGCAGTACTTC; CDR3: CASSLSTSGGNEQYF
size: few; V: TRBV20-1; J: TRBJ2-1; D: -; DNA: TGCAGTGCTAGAGGAGGGGGGAAAAGCTCCTACAATGAGCAGTTCTTC; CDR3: CSARGGGKSSYNEQFF
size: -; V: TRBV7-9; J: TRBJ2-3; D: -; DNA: TGTGCCAGAAGCGCCACGGGGGGCCCCCCACCCAGTAGACTCACGCAGTATTTT; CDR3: CARSATGGPPPSRLTQYF
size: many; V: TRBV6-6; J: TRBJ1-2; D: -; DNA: TGTGCCAGCCGCCGCACTACAGGGCCAGGGGGCTACACCTTC; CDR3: CASRRTTGPGGYTF
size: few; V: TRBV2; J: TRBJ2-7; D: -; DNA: TGTGCCAGCAGAGGAGGGGAGGACTACGAGCAGTACTTC; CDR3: CASRGGEDYEQYF
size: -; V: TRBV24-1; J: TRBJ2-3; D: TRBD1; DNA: TGTGCCACCGCCCGGACAGGGATGGCAGATACGCAGTATTTT; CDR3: CATARTGMADTQYF
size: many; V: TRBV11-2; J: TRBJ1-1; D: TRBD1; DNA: TGTGCCAGCAGCTTACCTGACAGGGGGGCGACCACTGAAGCTTTCTTT; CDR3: CASSLPDRGATTEAFF
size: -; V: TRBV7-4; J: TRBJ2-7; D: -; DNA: TGTGCCAGCAGCTTAGTGGGGCGGCCTCCGGGCGAGCAGTACTTC; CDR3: CASSLVGRPPGEQYF
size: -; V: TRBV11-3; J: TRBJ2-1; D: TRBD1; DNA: TGTGCCAGCAGTTCCCGGACAGGGACCTACAATGAGCAGTTCTTC; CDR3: CASSSRTGTYNEQFF
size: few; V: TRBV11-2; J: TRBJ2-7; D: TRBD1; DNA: TGTGCCAGCAGCTTAGAGACAGGGAGCTACGAGCAGTACTTC; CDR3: CASSLETGSYEQYF
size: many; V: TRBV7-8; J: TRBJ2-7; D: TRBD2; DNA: TGTGCCAGCAGCGTCGGGACTAGCGGGAGGGTACAGTACTTC; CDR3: CASSVGTSGRVQYF
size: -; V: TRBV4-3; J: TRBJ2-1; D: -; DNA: TGCGCCAGCAGCCAAGGGGGAAGCTCCTACAATGAGCAGTTCTTC; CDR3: CASSQGGSSYNEQFF
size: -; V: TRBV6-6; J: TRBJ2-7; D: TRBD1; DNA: TGTGCCAGCACCCTGACAGGGGGCGACTACGAGCAGTACTTC; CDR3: CASTLTGGDYEQYF
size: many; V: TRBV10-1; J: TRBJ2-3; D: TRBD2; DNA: TGCGCCAGCAGTGAATCTTTGGCTAGCGGGAGATCTGGCACAGATACGCAGTATTTT; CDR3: CASSESLASGRSGTDTQYF
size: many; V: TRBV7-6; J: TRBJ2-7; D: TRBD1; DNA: TGTGCCAGCAGCGAGGGGGACAGAGTCTACGAGCAGTACTTC; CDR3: CASSEGDRVYEQYF
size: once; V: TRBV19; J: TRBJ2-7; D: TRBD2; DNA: TGTGCCAGTAGTCCTGTAGCGGGGCTCTCCTACGAGCAGTACTTC; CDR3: CASSPVAGLSYEQYF
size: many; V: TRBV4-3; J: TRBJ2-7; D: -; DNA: TGCGCCAGCAGCCAAGATCCCGAGGGGATATACGAGCAGTACTTC; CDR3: CASSQDPEGIYEQYF
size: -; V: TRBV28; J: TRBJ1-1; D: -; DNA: TGTGCCAGCAGCCCTCCGACATTATATGAAGCTTTCTTT; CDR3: CASSPPTLYEAFF
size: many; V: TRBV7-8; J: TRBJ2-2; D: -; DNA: TGTGCCAGCAGCCCGGTCCAAGCCGGGGAGCTGTTTTTT; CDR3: CASSPVQAGELFF
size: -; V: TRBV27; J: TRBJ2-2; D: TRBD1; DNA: TGTGCCAGCACCCCCCTTCGGACAGGGGGCACCGGGGAGCTGTTTTTT; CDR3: CASTPLRTGGTGELFF
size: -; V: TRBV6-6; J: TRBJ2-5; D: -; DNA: TGTGCCAGCAGACTCGGTCGGGTACTCGAGACCCAGTACTTC; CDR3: CASRLGRVLETQYF
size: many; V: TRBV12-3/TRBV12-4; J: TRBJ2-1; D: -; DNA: TGTGCCAGCAGCCAAAGGGTGGGCAATGAGCAGTTCTTC; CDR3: CASSQRVGNEQFF
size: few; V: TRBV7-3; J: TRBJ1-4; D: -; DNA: TGTGCCAGCAGCCCCCCGGGGAGGGCTAATGAAAAACTGTTTTTT; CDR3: CASSPPGRANEKLFF
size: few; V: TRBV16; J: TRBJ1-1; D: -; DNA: TGTGCCAGCAGCCACAATAAGGGGGACACTGAAGCTTTCTTT; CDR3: CASSHNKGDTEAFF
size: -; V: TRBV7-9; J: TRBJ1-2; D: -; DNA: TGTGCCAGCAGCTTTGGATGGGGGGTCTATGGCTACACCTTC; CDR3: CASSFGWGVYGYTF
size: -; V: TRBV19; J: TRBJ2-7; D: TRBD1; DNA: TGTGCCAGTACCGCCCGACAGGGGGCAGGGGAGCAGTACTTC; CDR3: CASTARQGAGEQYF
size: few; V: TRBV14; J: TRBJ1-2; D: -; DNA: TGTGCCAGCAGCCAAGATGGCCTCTTCCCATATGGCTACACCTTC; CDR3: CASSQDGLFPYGYTF